This entry lists 14 T cell receptor beta chains sequenced from one sample in a study of blood T cell repertoires in COVID-19. Only in-frame clones appear in the TCRdb table, and some are missing; sequencing was by immunoSEQ multiplex PCR. The sample carries 150,000 to 200,000 clones, approximately 92% recorded once. Sequenced material: peripheral blood. Receptors were obtained from a man aged 25 to 40 with COVID-19, enrolled during active disease.

The chain combines TRBV11-2 with TRBJ1-1; D ambiguous. Germline V lookup: CDR1 SGHAT, CDR2 FQNNGV. V was pared by 6 bases and J by 1 base, with 12 bases between. This CDR3 spans 14 amino acids. CDR3 bases: TGTGCCAGCAGTCTGGCGGGAGGGAACACTGAAGCTTTCTTT. Protein sequence: CASSLAGGNTEAFF.

This chain uses TRBV11-3 with TRBJ2-7; 8 positions agree with TRBD1. J gave up 7 bases and V 5 bases, and 7 bases lay outside the gene matches. The CDR3 is made up of 13 amino acids. CDR1 and CDR2 (germline): SGHNT, YENEEA. CDR3 loop: CASSPGGAREQYF. The CDR3 DNA reads TGTGCCAGCAGCCCAGGGGGCGCGAGGGAGCAGTACTTC. The full variable domain, in which reference TRBV11-3 and TRBJ2-7 provide the parts outside the CDR3, is EAGVVQSPRYKIIEKKQPVAFWCNPISGHNTLYWYLQNLGQGPELLIRYENEEAVDDSQLPKDRFSAERLKGVDSTLKIQPAELGDSAVYLCASSPGGAREQYFGPGTRLTVT.

The chain has TRBV5-8 and TRBJ1-2, with TRBD1 matching over 9 bases. With 4 bases clipped from V and 5 bases from J, the junction kept 12 bases outside the gene matches. Germline V CDR1 and CDR2: SGHTS, YDEGEE. This CDR3 is built from 16 residues. CDR3 residues: CASSLSPGQGWYGYTF. The DNA of the CDR3 is TGTGCCAGCAGCCTTTCACCGGGACAGGGTTGGTATGGCTACACCTTC.

This chain connects TRBV15 to TRBJ1-5, with 8 bases matching TRBD1. The J segment lost 2 bases and the V segment lost 2 bases, leaving 5 bases of the junction unmatched. This CDR3 has 16 amino acids. Germline V gene sequence: CDR1 LNHNV, CDR2 YYDKDF (reference sequence). The CDR3, as DNA: TGTGCCACCAGCAGAAAGGGACAGGTGGGCAATCAGCCCCAGCATTTT. Amino acids: CATSRKGQVGNQPQHF.

This sequence joins TRBV4-2 and TRBJ2-7, with 10 bases lining up with TRBD1. CDR1 is LGHNA and CDR2 is YNFKEQ in the germline V gene. Trimming at V came to 0 bases and at J to 4 bases, leaving 6 bases not matched to a gene. The CDR3 contains 16 residues. The CDR3 protein is CASSQDAGQGRYEQYF. The CDR3 DNA reads as TGTGCCAGCAGCCAAGATGCGGGACAGGGGAGGTACGAGCAGTACTTC.

The CDR3 spells CASSPVFQGDSPLHF. CDR3 nucleotide sequence: TGTGCCAGCTCACCAGTTTTTCAGGGGGATTCACCCCTCCACTTT. The genes are TRBV18 and TRBJ1-6; TRBD1 agrees at 7 bases. Germline V gene sequence: CDR1 KGHSH, CDR2 LQKENI. J gave up 8 bases and V 2 bases, and 6 bases lay outside the gene matches. This CDR3 spans 15 amino acids. The full variable domain, with the rest looked up from reference TRBV18 and TRBJ1-6, is NAGVMQNPRHLVRRRGQEARLRCSPMKGHSHVYWYRQLPEEGLKFMVYLQKENIIDESGMPKERFSAEFPKEGPSILRIQQVVRGDSAAYFCASSPVFQGDSPLHFGNGTRLTVT.

This sequence joins TRBV6-2 or TRBV6-3 and TRBJ1-5, with TRBD1 as a possible D gene (5 bases). Trimming removed 1 base at V and 6 bases at J, with 13 bases between. This CDR3 region has 15 residues. Germline-derived CDR1 and CDR2 are MNHEY and SVGEGT. The CDR3 loop is CASSYWAGSVQPQHF. Here the CDR3 DNA reads TGTGCCAGCAGTTACTGGGCAGGGTCGGTTCAGCCCCAGCATTTT.

CDR3 amino acids: CATSDGAYEQYF. DNA for the CDR3: TGTGCCACCAGTGATGGAGCCTACGAGCAGTACTTC. This sequence joins TRBV24-1 and TRBJ2-7; no reliable D call. V lost 3 bases, J lost 2 bases, and 4 bases lay in between. Germline V gene data show CDR1 as KGHDR and CDR2 as SFDVKD. This CDR3 region has 12 residues.

This chain links TRBV27 with TRBJ1-6; D call uncertain. V lost 5 bases and J lost 9, with 8 bases in between. Germline CDR1 MNHEY, CDR2 SMNVEV (reference sequence). The CDR3 sequence is 12 residues long. DNA of the CDR3: TGTGCCAGCAGTACCCCCAGTTCACCCCTCCACTTT. This gives the protein CASSTPSSPLHF.

This chain uses TRBV4-2 with TRBJ2-1, with D possibly being TRBD1 (5 bases). This CDR3 is 15 amino acids long. Germline CDR1 reads LGHNA; CDR2 reads YNFKEQ. Deletions cut 5 bases from V and 3 bases from J, with 14 bases between. CDR3 in amino acids: CASSIRRVHYNEQFF. The CDR3 nucleotides read TGTGCCAGCAGCATTCGCAGGGTACACTACAATGAGCAGTTCTTC.

The rearrangement links TRBV11-2 to TRBJ1-1; a possible D gene is TRBD1 (6 bases). The germline CDR1 and CDR2 sequences are SGHAT and FQNNGV. V was trimmed by 2 bases and J by 6 bases, leaving 13 bases between them. CDR3 length: 14 amino acids. CDR3 loop: CASSLPQGRAEAFF. Here the CDR3 DNA reads TGTGCCAGCAGCTTACCACAGGGTCGGGCTGAAGCTTTCTTT.

The rearrangement joins TRBV2 to TRBJ2-7; D is possibly TRBD1 (6 bases). Germline V gene lookup returns CDR1 SNHLY and CDR2 FYNNEI. This CDR3 contains 14 residues. V was trimmed by 2 bases and J by 4 bases, leaving 12 bases between them. CDR3: CASSEQGPSYEQYF. The CDR3 DNA reads as TGTGCCAGCAGTGAACAGGGGCCTTCTTACGAGCAGTACTTC.

The chain carries TRBV7-6 and TRBJ2-3; 7 bases agree with TRBD2. The germline gives CDR1 SGHVS, CDR2 FNYEAQ. The CDR3 has 15 residues. V lost 6 bases and J lost 4; bases outside the gene matches: 10. As DNA, the CDR3 is TGTGCCAGCAGGAGAGCGGCGGGAGAGGCAGATACGCAGTATTTT. Translating gives CASRRAAGEADTQYF.

The rearrangement uses TRBV2 and TRBJ1-6; D is perhaps TRBD1 (5 bases). CDR3 length: 16 amino acids. Deletions cut 2 bases from V and 2 bases from J, with 10 bases between. Germline-derived CDR1 and CDR2 are SNHLY and FYNNEI. This CDR3 is CASSEWGETYNSPLHF. Here the CDR3 DNA reads TGTGCCAGCAGTGAATGGGGGGAAACCTATAATTCACCCCTCCACTTT. Looking up the rest from reference TRBV2 and TRBJ1-6 gives the full variable domain: EPEVTQTPSHQVTQMGQEVILRCVPISNHLYFYWYRQILGQKVEFLVSFYNNEISEKSEIFDDQFSVERPDGSNFTLKIRSTKLEDSAMYFCASSEWGETYNSPLHFGNGTRLTVT.